The entry that follows covers one TCR beta chain sequence. This sample was taken from a study of CD8 T cells in Susac syndrome. The CDR3 loop spans 13 amino acids. V lost 4 bases and J 5 bases, leaving 14 bases between the germline ends. Germline V gene lookup returns CDR1 SQVTM and CDR2 ANQGSEA. Random hexamers were used to reverse transcribe about 0.5 to 1 ug of RNA. A single record per CDR3 protein comes from TCRdb applying MiXCR to the immunoSEQ multiplex PCR reads. The table lists tens of thousands of distinct CDR3 sequences, roughly 95% of them singletons. Sequencing of TCR beta was carried out in blood CD8+ and CD4+ T cells. CD8+ and CD4+ T cells were negatively isolated; TEMRA cells were FACS-enriched.

The receptor was isolated from a human donor with Susac syndrome. The V and J genes are TRBV29-1 and TRBJ1-1; D gene unclear. The sequencing sample was made of CD8+ T cells from PBMCs. The CDR3, as DNA: TGCAGCGTTGTCGAGGGTGAGGTTACTGAAGCTTTCTTT. This gives the protein CSVVEGEVTEAFF.